This TCR beta chain was recorded in a study of blood T cell repertoires in COVID-19. Study details: Sites in the United States, Italy and Spain provided acute and convalescent COVID-19 samples.

Original processing notes: Quantification of nucleated cells was approximated via reference gene primer amplification. Sequencing used immunoSEQ multiplex PCR; TCRdb keeps in-frame clones, though not all of them. V and J calls and clone size are those listed in that table; D and trimming were worked out from the DNA. The repertoire holds approximately 66,000 clones, about 87% seen once, with 6% to 7% in the top ten. This clone has only one observation. The sequence was obtained from a man in his sixties with acute or convalescent COVID-19. Material for sequencing was peripheral blood.

DNA of the CDR3: TGTGCCAGCAGTTTATCTGGAACTAGCGGGGTCGAGCAGTACTTC. This encodes CASSLSGTSGVEQYF. The chain combines TRBV27 with TRBJ2-7, with 10 bases identical to TRBD2. Per germline, CDR1 MNHEY and CDR2 SMNVEV (reference sequence). This CDR3 contains 15 residues. J lost 6 bases, V lost 0 bases, and 5 bases had no gene match.